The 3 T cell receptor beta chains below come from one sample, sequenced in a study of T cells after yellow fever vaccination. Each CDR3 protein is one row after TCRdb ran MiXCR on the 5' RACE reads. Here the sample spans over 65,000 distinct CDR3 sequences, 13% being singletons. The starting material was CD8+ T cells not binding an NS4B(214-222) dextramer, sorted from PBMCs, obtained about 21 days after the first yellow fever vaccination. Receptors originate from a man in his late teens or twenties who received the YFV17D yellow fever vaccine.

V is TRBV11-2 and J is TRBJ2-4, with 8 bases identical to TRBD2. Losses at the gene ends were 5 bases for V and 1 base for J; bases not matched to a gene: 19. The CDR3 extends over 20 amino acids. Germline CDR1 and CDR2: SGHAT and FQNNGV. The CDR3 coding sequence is TGTGCCAGCAGCCCAAGGAGTGGGTTAGCGGGGTCCATGGCCAAAAACATTCAGTACTTC. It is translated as CASSPRSGLAGSMAKNIQYF.

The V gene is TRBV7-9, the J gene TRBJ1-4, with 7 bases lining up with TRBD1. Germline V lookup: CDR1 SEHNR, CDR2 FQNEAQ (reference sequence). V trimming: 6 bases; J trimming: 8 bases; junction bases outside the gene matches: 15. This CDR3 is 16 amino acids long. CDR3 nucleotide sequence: TGTGCCAGCAGGGACACAGGGGACGGGGTCTCCGAAAAACTGTTTTTT. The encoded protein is CASRDTGDGVSEKLFF.

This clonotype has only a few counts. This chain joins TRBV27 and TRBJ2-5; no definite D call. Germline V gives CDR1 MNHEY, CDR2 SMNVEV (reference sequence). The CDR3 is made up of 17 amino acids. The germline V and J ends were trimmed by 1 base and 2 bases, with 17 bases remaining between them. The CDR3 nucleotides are TGTGCCAGCAGTTTATATCAAACTTTGGGCCATCAAGAGACCCAGTACTTC. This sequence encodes CASSLYQTLGHQETQYF.